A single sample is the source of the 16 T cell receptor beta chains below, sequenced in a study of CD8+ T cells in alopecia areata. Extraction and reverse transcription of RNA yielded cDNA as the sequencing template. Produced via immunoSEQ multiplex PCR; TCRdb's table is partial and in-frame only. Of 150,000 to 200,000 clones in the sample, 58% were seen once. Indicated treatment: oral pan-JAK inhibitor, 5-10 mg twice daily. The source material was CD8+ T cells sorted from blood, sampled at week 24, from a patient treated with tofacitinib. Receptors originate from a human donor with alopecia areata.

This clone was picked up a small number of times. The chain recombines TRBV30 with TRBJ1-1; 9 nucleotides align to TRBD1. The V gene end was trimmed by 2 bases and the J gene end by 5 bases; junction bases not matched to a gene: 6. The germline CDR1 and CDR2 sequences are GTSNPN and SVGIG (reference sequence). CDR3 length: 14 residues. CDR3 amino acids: CAWSPGTGRTEAFF. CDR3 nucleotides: TGTGCCTGGAGTCCCGGGACAGGGAGGACTGAAGCTTTCTTT.

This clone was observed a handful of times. CDR3 sequence (DNA): TGCAGCGTTGAAGAGGGGGCAAGCTCTGGGGCCAACGTCCTGACTTTC. Translation: CSVEEGASSGANVLTF. The rearrangement joins TRBV29-1 to TRBJ2-6; tentative D call: TRBD1 (6 bases). Between the trimmed V and J ends, which lost 0 bases and 0 bases, there was a span of 9 bases. The CDR3 has 16 amino acids. Germline CDR1 reads SQVTM; CDR2 reads ANQGSEA.

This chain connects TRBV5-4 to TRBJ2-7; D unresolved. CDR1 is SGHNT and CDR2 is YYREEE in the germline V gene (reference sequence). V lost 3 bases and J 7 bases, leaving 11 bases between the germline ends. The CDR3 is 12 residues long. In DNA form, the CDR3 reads TGTGCCAGCAGCTCGGACGTGGGGGAGCAGTACTTC. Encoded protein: CASSSDVGEQYF.

Here the CDR3 reads CSVEDWGASNTGELFF. CDR3 DNA sequence: TGCAGCGTTGAAGATTGGGGGGCCTCAAACACCGGGGAGCTGTTTTTT. This rearrangement joins TRBV29-1 to TRBJ2-2; D tentatively reads TRBD1 or TRBD2 (6 bases each). Trimming took off 0 bases at V and 2 bases at J, with 13 bases between the two ends. This CDR3 comprises 16 residues. Per the germline V gene, CDR1 is SQVTM and CDR2 is ANQGSEA.

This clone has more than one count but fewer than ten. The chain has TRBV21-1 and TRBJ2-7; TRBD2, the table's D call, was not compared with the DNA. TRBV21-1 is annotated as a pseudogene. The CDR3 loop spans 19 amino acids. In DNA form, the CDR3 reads TGTGCCAGCAGCAAACACGGACTAGTTGGGGGCCCAAACCTCTTCGAGCAGTACTTC. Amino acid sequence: CASSKHGLVGGPNLFEQYF.

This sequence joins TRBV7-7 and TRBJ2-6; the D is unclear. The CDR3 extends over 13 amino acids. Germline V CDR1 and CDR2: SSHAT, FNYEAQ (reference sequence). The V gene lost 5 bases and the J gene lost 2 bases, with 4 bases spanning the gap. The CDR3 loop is CASSPTGANVLTF. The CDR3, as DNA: TGTGCCAGCAGCCCCACTGGGGCCAACGTCCTGACTTTC.

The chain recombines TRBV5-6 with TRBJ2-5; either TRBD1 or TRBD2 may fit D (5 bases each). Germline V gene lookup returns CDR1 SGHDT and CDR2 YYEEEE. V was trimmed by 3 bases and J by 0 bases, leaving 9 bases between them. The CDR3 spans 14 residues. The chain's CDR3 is CASSWGSYQETQYF. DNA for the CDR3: TGTGCCAGCAGCTGGGGGAGCTACCAAGAGACCCAGTACTTC.

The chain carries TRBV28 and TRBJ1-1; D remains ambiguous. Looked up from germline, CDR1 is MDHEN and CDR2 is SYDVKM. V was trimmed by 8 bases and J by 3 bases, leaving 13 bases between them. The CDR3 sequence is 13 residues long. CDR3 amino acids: CASLLARDTEAFF. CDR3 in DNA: TGTGCCAGCCTACTTGCCCGGGACACTGAAGCTTTCTTT.

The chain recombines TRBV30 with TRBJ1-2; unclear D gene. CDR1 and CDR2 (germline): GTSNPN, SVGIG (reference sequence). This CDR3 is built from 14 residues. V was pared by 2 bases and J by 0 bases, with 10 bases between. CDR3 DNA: TGTGCCTGGAGTCTGTACGGGACTAACTATGGCTACACCTTC. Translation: CAWSLYGTNYGYTF.

CDR3 sequence: CASITGTGVIYEQYF. CDR3 bases: TGTGCCAGCATCACAGGGACAGGGGTGATCTACGAGCAGTACTTC. The chain couples TRBV2 to TRBJ2-7, with TRBD1 matching 10 bases. Germline CDR1 reads SNHLY; CDR2 reads FYNNEI. The CDR3 contains 15 residues. V shed 7 bases and J 3 bases; nucleotides not matched to a gene: 9.

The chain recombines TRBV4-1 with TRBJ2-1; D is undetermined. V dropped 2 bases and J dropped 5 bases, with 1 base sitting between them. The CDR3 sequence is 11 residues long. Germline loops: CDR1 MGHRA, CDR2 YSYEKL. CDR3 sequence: CASSQNNEQFF. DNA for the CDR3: TGCGCCAGCAGCCAAAACAATGAGCAGTTCTTC.

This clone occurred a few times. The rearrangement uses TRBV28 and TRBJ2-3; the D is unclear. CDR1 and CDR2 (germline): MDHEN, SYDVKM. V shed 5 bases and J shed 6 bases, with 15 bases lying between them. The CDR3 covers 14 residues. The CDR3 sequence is CASSTGRLADTQYF. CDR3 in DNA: TGTGCCAGCAGTACGGGTCGCTTGGCCGATACGCAGTATTTT.

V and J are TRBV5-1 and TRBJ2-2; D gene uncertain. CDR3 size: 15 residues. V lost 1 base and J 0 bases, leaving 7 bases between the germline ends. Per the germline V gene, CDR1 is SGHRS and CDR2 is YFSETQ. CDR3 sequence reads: CASSLNSANTGELFF. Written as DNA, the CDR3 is TGCGCCAGCAGCTTGAACAGCGCGAACACCGGGGAGCTGTTTTTT.

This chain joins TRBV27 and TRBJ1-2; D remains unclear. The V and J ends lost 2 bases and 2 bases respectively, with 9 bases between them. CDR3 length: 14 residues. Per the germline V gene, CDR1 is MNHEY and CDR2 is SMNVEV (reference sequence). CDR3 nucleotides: TGTGCCAGCAGTTTACAAGAAGGGAACTATGGCTACACCTTC. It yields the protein CASSLQEGNYGYTF.

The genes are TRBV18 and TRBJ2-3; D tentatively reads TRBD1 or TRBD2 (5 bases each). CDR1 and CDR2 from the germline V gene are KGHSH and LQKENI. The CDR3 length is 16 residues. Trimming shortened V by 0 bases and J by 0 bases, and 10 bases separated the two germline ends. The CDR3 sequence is CASSPPVGTSTDTQYF. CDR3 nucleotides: TGTGCCAGCTCACCACCGGTCGGGACCAGCACAGATACGCAGTATTTT.

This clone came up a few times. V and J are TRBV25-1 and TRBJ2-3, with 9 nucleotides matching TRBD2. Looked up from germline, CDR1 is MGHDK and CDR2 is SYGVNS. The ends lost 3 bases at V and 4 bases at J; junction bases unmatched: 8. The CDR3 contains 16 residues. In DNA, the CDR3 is TGTGCCAGCAGTGACCCTAGCGGGAAAGCTTCAGATACGCAGTATTTT. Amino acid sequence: CASSDPSGKASDTQYF.